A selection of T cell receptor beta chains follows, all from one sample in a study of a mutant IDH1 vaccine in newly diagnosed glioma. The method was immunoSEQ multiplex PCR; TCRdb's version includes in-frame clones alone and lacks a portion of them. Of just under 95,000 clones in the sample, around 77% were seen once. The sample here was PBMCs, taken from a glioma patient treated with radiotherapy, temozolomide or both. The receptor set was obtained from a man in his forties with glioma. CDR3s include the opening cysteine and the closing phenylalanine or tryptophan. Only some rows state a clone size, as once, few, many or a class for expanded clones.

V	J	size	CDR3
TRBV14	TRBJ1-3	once	CASSHRTGVGNTIYF
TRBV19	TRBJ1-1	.	CASSLQGESTEAFF
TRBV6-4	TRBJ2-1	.	CASSQSTRGEQFF
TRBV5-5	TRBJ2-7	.	CASSWTGLSYEQYF
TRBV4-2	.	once	CASSEEPGSSYEQYF
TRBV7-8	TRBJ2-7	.	CASSRIGTAYEQYF
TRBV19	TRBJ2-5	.	CASSTDGQETQYF
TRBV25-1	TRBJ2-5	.	CASSEQQRILGETQYF
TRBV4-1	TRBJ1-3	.	CASSHPGQGQNTIYF
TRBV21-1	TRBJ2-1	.	CASSSPPGPDNEQFF
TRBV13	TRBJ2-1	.	CASNLQSGYNEQFF
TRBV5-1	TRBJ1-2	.	CASSLALPGQGIGGYTF
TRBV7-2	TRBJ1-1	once	CASSLEQNTEAFF
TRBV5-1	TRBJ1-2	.	CASSLGPGHPRYGYTF
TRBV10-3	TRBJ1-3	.	CAISGTAGNTIYF
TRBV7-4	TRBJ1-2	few	CASSSSRAEGYTF
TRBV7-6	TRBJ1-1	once	CASSLSPGTEAFF
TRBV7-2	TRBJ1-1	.	CASSLGSTGGMNTEAFF
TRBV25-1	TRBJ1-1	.	CASSDWDAKGTEAFF
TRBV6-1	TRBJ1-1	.	CASRGQGKAEAFF
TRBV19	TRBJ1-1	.	CASSIVNTEAFF
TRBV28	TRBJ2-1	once	CASSLGPPLQFF
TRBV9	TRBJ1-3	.	CASSVDGGTGNTIYF
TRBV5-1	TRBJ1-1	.	CASSLNQALNTEAFF
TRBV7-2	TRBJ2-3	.	CASSPHGTSGGGSDTQYF
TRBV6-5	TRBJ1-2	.	CASSYQGNGYTF
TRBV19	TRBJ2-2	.	CASSMGLVRANTGELFF
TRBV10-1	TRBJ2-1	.	CASHSGEGANEQFF
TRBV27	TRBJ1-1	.	CASTGLQGLTEAFF
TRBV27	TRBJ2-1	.	CASSLSWGVGNEQFF
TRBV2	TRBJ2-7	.	CARGGQGSSYEQYF
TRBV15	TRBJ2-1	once	CATSSTRNSYNEQFF
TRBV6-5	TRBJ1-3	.	CASSYSGQGGNTIYF
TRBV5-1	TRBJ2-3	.	CASSLAPTSTDTQYF
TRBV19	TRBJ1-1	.	CASGGSNTEAFF
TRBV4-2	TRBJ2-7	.	CASSQEAEYEQYF
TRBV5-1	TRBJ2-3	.	CASSLGQIDTQYF
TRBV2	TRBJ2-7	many	CASSERVGRVYEQYF
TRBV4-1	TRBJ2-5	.	CASSQDPPGGVQETQYF
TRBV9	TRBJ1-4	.	CASSADRDREKLFF
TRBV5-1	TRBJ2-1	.	CASSLVGQGGNEQFF
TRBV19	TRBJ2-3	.	CASSTRDRFTDTQYF
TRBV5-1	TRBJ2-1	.	CASSPLARPNEQFF
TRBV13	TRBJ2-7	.	CASSPGTRHEQYF
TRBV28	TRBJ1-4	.	CASSSGTGAEKLFF
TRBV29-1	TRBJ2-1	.	CSVAGTVSYNEQFF